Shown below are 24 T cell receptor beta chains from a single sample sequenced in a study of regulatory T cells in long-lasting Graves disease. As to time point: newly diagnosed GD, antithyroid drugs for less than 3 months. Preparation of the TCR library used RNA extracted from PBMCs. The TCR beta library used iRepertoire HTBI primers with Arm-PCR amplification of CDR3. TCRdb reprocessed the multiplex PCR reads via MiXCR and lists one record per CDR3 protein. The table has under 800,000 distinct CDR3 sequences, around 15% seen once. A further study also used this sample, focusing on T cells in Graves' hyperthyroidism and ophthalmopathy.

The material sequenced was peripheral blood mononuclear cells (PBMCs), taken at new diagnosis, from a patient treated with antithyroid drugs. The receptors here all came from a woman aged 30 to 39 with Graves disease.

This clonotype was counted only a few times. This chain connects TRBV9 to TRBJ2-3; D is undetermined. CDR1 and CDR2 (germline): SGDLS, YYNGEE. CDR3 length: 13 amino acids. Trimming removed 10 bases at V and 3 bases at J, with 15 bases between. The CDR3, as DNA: TGTGCCTCCCAGCGTCTTCTAACAGATACGCAGTATTTT. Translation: CASQRLLTDTQYF.

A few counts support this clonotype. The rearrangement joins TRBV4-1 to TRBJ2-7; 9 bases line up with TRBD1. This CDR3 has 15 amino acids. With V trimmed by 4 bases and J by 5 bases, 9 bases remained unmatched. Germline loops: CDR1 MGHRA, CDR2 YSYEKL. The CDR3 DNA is TGCGCCAGCAGCCCCCTAGGACAGGGGATGAACGAGCAGTACTTC. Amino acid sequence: CASSPLGQGMNEQYF.

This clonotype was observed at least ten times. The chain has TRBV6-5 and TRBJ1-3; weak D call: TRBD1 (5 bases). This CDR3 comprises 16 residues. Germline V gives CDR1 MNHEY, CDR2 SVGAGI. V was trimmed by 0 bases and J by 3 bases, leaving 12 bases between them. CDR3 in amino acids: CASSYSRPGSGNTIYF. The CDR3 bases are TGTGCCAGCAGTTACTCGAGGCCAGGGAGTGGAAACACCATATATTTT.

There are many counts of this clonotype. Here the CDR3 DNA reads TGTGCCAGCAGCTTAGGACGGACTAGCGATTACAATGAGCAGTTCTTC. This codes for CASSLGRTSDYNEQFF. The genes are TRBV11-1 and TRBJ2-1, with 9 bases matching TRBD2. V trimming: 1 base; J trimming: 4 bases; junction bases outside the gene matches: 5. This CDR3 contains 16 residues. CDR1 and CDR2 (germline): SGHAT, FQDESV (reference sequence).

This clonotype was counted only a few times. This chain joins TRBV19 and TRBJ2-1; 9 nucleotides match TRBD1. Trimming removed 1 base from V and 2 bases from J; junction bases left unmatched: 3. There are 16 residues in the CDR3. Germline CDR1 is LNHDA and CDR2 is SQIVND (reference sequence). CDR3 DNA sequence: TGTGCCAGTAGTATAGGGCGACAGGGGGCCTACAATGAGCAGTTCTTC. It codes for CASSIGRQGAYNEQFF. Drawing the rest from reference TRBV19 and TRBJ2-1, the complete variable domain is DGGITQSPKYLFRKEGQNVTLSCEQNLNHDAMYWYRQDPGQGLRLIYYSQIVNDFQKGDIAEGYSVSREKKESFPLTVTSAQKNPTAFYLCASSIGRQGAYNEQFFGPGTRLTVL.

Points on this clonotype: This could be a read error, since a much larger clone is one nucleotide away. CDR3 protein: CAGSRSGVYGYTF. The CDR3 region has the DNA TGTGCCGGCAGCCGATCAGGGGTATATGGCTACACCTTC. The J gene is TRBJ1-2, the V gene TRBV28, with D perhaps matching TRBD1 (6 bases). Germline CDR1 and CDR2: MDHEN and SYDVKM. The CDR3 has 13 amino acids.

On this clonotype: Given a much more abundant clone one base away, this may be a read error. Here the CDR3 DNA reads TGCAGCGTTGCGGCACCCCATGTTTACGAGCAGTGCTTC. This translates into CSVAAPHVYEQCF. The chain employs TRBV29-1 and TRBJ2-7; D is undetermined. Looked up from germline, CDR1 is SQVTM and CDR2 is ANQGSEA. The CDR3 consists of 13 residues.

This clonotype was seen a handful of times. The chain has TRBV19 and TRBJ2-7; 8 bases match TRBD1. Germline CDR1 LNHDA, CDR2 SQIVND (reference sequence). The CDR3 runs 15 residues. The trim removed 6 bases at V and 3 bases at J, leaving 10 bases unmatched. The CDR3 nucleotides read TGTGCCAGTAGCCCAGGGGCAGGGGGCGGCTACGAGCAGTACTTC. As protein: CASSPGAGGGYEQYF.

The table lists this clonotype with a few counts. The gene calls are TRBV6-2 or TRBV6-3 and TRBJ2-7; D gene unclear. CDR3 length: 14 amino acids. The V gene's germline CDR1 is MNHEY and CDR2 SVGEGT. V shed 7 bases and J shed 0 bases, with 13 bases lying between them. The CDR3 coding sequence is TGTGCCAGCACCGGACCGACGAGCTCCTACGAGCAGTACTTC. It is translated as CASTGPTSSYEQYF.

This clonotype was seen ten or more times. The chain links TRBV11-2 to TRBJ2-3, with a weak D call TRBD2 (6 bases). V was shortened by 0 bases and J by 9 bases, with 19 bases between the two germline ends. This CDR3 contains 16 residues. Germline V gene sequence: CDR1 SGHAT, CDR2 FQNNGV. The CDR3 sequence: CASSLDSRGGSETQYF. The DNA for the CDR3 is TGTGCCAGCAGCTTAGACTCTCGCGGAGGGTCGGAAACGCAGTATTTT.

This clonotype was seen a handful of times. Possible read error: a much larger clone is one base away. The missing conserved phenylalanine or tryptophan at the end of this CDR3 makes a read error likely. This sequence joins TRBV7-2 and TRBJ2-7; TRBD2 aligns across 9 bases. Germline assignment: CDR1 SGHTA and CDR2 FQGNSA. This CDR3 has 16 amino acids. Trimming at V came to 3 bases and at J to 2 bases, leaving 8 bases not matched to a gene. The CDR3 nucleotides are TGTGCCAGCAGCTTGGGTAATAGCGGGAGTCCCTACGAGCAGTACCTC. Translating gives CASSLGNSGSPYEQYL.

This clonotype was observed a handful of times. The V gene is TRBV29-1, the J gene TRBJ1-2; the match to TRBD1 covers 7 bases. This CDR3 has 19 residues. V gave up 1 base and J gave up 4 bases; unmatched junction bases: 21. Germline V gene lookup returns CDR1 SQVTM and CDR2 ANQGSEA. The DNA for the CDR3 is TGCAGCGTTGAAGCGGCTGACAGGGAAGTCCTCAGGACGTGCTATGGCTACACCTTC. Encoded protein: CSVEAADREVLRTCYGYTF.

This CDR3 reads CATSLNSNQPQHF. CDR3 in DNA: TGTGCCACCAGTCTTAATAGCAATCAGCCCCAGCATTTT. This chain links TRBV24-1 with TRBJ1-5; unclear D gene. From germline, CDR1 is KGHDR and CDR2 SFDVKD. V shed 6 bases and J shed 0 bases, with 5 bases lying between them. CDR3 size: 13 residues.

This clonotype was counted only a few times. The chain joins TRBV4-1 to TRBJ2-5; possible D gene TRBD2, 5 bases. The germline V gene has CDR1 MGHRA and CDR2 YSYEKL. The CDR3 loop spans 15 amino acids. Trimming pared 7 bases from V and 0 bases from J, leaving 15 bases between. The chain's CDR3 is CASKAPSGNQETQYF. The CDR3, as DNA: TGCGCCAGCAAGGCCCCAAGCGGAAACCAAGAGACCCAGTACTTC.

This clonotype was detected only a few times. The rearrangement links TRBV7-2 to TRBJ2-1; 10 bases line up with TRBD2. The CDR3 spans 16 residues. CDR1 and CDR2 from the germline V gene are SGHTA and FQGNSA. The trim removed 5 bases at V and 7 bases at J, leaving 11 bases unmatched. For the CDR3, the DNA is TGTGCCAGCAGCCGCCTTTGGACTAGCGGTCGGAATGAGCAGTTCTTC. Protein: CASSRLWTSGRNEQFF.

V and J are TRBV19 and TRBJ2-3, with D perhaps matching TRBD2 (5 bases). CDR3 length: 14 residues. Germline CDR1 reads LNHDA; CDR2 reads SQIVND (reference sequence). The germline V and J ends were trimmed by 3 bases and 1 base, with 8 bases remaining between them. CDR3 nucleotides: TGTGCCAGTAGTATGGGAGCGGGCACAGATACGCAGTATTTT. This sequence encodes CASSMGAGTDTQYF.

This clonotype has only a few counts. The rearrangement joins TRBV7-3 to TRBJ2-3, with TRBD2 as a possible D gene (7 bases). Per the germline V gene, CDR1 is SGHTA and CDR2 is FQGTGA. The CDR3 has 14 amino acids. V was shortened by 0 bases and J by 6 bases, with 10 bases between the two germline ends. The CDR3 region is CASSLTGGGDTQYF. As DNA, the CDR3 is TGTGCCAGCAGCTTAACGGGAGGGGGGGATACGCAGTATTTT.

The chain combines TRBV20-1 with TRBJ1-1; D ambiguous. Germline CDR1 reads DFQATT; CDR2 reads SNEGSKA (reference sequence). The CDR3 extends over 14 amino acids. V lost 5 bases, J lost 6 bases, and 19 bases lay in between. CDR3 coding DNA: TGCAGTGCTTATAATCAGACGGGGTTCCCTGAAGCTTTCTTT. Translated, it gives CSAYNQTGFPEAFF.

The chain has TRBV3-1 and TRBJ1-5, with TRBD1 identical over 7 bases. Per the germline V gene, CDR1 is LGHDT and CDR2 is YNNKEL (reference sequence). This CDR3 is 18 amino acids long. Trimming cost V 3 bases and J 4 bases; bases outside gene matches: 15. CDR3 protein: CASSQWGLDRDQNQPQHF. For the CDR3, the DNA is TGTGCCAGCAGCCAGTGGGGCCTCGACAGGGACCAAAATCAGCCCCAGCATTTT.

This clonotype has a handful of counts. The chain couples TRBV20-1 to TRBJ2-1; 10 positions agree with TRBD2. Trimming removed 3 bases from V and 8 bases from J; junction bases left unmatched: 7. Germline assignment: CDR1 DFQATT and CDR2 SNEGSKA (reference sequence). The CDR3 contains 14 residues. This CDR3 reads CSARGGLAGDEQFF. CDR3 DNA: TGCAGTGCTAGGGGGGGCCTAGCGGGAGATGAGCAGTTCTTC.

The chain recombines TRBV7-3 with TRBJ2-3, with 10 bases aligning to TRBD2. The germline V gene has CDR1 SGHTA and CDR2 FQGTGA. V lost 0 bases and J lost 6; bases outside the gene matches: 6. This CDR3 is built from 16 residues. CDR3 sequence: CASSLTSGRSGDTQYF. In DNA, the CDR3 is TGTGCCAGCAGCTTAACTAGCGGGAGGTCCGGGGATACGCAGTATTTT.

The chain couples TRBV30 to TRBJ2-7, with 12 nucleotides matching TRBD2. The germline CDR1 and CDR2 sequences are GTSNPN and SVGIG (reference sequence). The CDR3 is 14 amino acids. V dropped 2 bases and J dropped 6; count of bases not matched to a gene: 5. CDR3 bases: TGTGCCTGGAGTAGGGCTAGCGGGAGGGCCGAGCAGTACTTC. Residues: CAWSRASGRAEQYF.

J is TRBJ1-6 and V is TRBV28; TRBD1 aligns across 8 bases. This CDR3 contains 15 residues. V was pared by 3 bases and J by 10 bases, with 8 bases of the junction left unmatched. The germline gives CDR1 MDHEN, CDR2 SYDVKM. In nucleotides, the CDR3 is TGTGCCAGCAGTTTTTTCGGACAGGGCCAATCACCCCTCCACTTT. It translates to CASSFFGQGQSPLHF.

The CDR3 loop is CASSHTGTGNQPQHF. CDR3 DNA sequence: TGCGCCAGCAGCCACACCGGGACAGGGAATCAGCCCCAGCATTTT. The gene calls are TRBV4-1 and TRBJ1-5; 9 bases map to TRBD1. Germline V gene data show CDR1 as MGHRA and CDR2 as YSYEKL. This CDR3 has 15 residues. The V segment lost 3 bases and the J segment 4 bases; nucleotides outside the gene matches: 4.